The TCR beta chain described here comes from a study of follicular helper T cells after annual influenza vaccination. The V gene lost 5 bases and the J gene lost 5 bases, with 3 bases spanning the gap. CDR1 is MDHEN, CDR2 SYDVKM, per germline. The CDR3 is 10 residues long. The time point: 2015-2016 season, pre-vaccination. The table came from immunoSEQ multiplex PCR; TCRdb's copy has only in-frame clones and leaves some out. The sample includes around 2,100 clones, about 69% of them seen just once. Sequencing was performed on CXCR5+ CD38+ circulating T follicular helper cells from blood, taken on the day of influenza vaccination. As to subset: circulating Tfh, non-naive CD4+CXCR5+PD-1+ (ICOS+CD38+ or ICOS-CD38-). The receptor was isolated from an adult who received the influenza vaccine. V usage is TRBV28 and J usage is TRBJ1-1; D unresolved. CDR3 sequence reads: CASSGTEAFF. The DNA of the CDR3 is TGTGCCAGCAGTGGGACTGAAGCTTTCTTT.